This T cell receptor (beta chain) was sequenced for a study of response to subunit inactivated influenza vaccine. Only a few counts were recorded for this clonotype. The germline CDR1 and CDR2 sequences are MNHNS and SASEGT. Trimming left V 6 bases short and J 1 base short, with 13 bases between. This CDR3 region has 15 residues. TCRdb re-analysed the RT-PCR reads in MiXCR, keeping a single row per CDR3 protein. The sample lists about 570,000 distinct CDR3 sequences, over 9% seen once, with roughly 9.6% in the top ten. These data are also associated with another study on T cells expressing NK-cell markers. As that study records: In generating TCR beta cDNA, 5'RACE template switching with UMIs was used. Sorted CD3+CD56+NKG2C+, CD3+CD56+NKG2C- and CD3+CD56-NKG2C+ T-cell subsets were beta-chain profiled. In several experiments, sorting was restricted to alpha-beta TCR T cells by an anti-gamma-delta TCR antibody. NKG2C+ dominant clonotype frequencies in 5 or 6 donors were roughly 1.0-8% of CD8+ T cells. Similarly, these clonotypes led the CD3+CD56-NKG2C+ fraction as well in a few donors.

Sequenced here: PBMCs from blood, sampled on the day of vaccination. The origin of this receptor is a middle-aged man who received an inactivated influenza vaccine. V and J are TRBV6-1 and TRBJ1-5; D is perhaps TRBD1 (6 bases). The CDR3 bases are TGTGCCAGCAGCATTGACAGGAGAAGCAATCAGCCCCAGCATTTT. It translates to CASSIDRRSNQPQHF.